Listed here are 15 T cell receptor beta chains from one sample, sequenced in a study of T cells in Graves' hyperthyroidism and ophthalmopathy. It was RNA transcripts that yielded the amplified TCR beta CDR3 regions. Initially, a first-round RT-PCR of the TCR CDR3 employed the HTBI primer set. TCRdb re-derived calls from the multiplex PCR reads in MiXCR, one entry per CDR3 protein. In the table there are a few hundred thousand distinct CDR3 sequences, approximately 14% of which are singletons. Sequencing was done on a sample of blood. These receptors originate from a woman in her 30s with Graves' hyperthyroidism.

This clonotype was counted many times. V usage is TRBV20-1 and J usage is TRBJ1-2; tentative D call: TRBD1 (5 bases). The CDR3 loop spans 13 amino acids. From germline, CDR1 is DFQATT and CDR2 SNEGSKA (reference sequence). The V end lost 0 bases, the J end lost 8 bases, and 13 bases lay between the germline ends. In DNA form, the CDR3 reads TGCAGTGCTAGAGATGGAGGGGTGGGAGGCTACACCTTC. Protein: CSARDGGVGGYTF.

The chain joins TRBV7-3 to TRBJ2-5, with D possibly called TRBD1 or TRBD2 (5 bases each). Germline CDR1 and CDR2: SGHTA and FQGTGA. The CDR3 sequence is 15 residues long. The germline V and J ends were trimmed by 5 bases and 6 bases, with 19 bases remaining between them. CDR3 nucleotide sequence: TGTGCCAGCAGCCCTACGACCGGGACGCACCAGACCCAGTACTTC. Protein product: CASSPTTGTHQTQYF.

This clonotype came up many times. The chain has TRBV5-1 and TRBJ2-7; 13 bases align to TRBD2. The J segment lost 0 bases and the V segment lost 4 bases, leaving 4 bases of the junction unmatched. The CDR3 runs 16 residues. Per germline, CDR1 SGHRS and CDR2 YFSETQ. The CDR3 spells CASSGGLAGLSYEQYF. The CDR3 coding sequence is TGCGCCAGCAGCGGGGGACTAGCGGGACTCTCCTACGAGCAGTACTTC.

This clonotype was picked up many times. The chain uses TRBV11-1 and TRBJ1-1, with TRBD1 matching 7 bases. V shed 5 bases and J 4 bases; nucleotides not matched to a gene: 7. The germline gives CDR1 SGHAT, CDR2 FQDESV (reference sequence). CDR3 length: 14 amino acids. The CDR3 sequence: CASSIRQGGTEAFF. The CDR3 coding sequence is TGTGCCAGCAGCATCCGACAGGGCGGCACTGAAGCTTTCTTT.

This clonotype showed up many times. Here the CDR3 reads CASSLARGRANSEQYF. The CDR3 bases are TGTGCCAGCAGCTTAGCTCGCGGGAGGGCCAATTCCGAGCAGTACTTC. This chain connects TRBV7-9 to TRBJ2-7; 9 bases are a match to TRBD2. Germline V CDR1 and CDR2: SEHNR, FQNEAQ (reference sequence). The CDR3 sequence is 16 residues long. The J segment lost 6 bases and the V segment lost 0 bases, leaving 9 bases of the junction unmatched.

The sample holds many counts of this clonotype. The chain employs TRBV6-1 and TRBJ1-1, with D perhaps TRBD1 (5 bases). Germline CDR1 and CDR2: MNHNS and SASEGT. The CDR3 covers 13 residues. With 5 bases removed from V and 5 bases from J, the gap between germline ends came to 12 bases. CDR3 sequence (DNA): TGTGCCAGCAGTCGACAGTGGGGGACTGAAGCTTTCTTT. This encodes CASSRQWGTEAFF.

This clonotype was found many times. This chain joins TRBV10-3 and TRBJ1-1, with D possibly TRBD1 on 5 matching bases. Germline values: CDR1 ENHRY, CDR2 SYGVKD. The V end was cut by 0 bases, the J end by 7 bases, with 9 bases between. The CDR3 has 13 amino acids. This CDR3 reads CAISESDSYEAFF. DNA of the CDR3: TGTGCCATCAGTGAGTCTGACAGTTATGAAGCTTTCTTT.

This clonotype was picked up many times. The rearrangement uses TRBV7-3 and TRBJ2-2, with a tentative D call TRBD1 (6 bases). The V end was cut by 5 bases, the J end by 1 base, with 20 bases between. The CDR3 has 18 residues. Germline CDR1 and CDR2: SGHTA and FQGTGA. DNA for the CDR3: TGTGCCAGCAGCCTCCTCCGTCGGCAGGGGAGGAACACCGGGGAGCTGTTTTTT. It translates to CASSLLRRQGRNTGELFF.

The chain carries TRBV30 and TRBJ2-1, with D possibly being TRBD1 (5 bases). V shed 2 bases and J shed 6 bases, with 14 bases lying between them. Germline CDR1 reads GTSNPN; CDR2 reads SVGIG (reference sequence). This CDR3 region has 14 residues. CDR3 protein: CAWSFRESGNEQFF. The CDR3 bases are TGTGCCTGGAGTTTCAGGGAAAGTGGCAATGAGCAGTTCTTC.

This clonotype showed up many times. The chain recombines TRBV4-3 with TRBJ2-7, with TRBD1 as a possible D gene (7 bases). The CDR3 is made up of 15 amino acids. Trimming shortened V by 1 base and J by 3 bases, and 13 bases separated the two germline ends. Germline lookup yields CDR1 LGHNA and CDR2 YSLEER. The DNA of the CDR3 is TGCGCCAGCAGCCAAGCGGAGGGACAGCTCTACGAGCAGTACTTC. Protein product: CASSQAEGQLYEQYF.

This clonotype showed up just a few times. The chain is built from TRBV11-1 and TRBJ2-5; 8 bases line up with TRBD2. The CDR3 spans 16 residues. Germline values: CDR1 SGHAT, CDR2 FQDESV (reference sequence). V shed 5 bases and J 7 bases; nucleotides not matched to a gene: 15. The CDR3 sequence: CASSLRVAGFIGTQYF. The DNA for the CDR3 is TGTGCCAGCAGCCTACGGGTAGCGGGGTTTATCGGGACCCAGTACTTC.

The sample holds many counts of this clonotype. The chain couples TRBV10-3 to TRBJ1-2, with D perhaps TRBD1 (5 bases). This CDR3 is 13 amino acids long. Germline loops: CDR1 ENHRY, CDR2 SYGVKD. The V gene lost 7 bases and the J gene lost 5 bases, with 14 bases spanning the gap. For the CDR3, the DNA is TGTGCCATCACGGGCCAGGGAAGATATGGCTACACCTTC. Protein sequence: CAITGQGRYGYTF.

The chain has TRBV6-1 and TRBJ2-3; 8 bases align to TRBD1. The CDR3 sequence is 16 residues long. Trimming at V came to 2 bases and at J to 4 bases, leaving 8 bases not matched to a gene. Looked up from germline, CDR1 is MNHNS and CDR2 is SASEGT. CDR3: CASSETTGERADTQYF. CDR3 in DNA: TGTGCCAGCAGTGAAACGACAGGGGAGAGGGCAGATACGCAGTATTTT.

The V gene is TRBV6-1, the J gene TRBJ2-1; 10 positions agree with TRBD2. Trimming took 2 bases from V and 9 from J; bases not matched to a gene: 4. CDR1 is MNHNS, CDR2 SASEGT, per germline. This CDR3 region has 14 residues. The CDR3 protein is CASSETSGIGEQFF. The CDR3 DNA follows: TGTGCCAGCAGTGAAACTAGCGGGATAGGTGAGCAGTTCTTC.

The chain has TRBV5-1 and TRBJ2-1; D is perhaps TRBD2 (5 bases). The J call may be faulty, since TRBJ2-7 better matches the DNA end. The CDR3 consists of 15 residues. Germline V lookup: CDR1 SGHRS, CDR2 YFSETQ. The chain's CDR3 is CASSSAGARRQQQYF. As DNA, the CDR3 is TGCGCCAGCAGCTCGGCCGGAGCTCGGAGGCAGCAGCAGTACTTC.